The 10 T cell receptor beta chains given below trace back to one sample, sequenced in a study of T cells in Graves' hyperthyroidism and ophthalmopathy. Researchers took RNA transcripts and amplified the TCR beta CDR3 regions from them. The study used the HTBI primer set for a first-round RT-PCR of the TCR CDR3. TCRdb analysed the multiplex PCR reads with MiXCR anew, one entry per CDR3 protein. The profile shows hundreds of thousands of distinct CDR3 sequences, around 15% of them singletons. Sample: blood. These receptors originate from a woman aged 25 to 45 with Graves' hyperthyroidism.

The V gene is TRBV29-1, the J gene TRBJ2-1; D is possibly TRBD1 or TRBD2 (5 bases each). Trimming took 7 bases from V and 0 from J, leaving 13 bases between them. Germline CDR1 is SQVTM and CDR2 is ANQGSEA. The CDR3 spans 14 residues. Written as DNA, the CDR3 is TGCAGCGCTGATCGGGGCAGCTCCTACAATGAGCAGTTCTTC. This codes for CSADRGSSYNEQFF.

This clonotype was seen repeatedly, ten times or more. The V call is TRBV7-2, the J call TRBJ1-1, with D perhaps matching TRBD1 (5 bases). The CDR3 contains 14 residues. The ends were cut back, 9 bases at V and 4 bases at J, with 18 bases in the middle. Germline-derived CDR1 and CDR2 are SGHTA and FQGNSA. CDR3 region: CASLSGGVITEAFF. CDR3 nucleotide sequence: TGTGCCAGTCTGTCGGGGGGGGTGATCACTGAAGCTTTCTTT.

The CDR3 region has the DNA TGTGCCAGCAGTTTAAACAGGGCTGGACACGAGCAGTACTTC. This sequence encodes CASSLNRAGHEQYF. The rearrangement links TRBV27 to TRBJ2-7, with D possibly TRBD1 on 6 matching bases. This CDR3 spans 14 amino acids. Germline lookup yields CDR1 MNHEY and CDR2 SMNVEV (reference sequence). The V end lost 2 bases, the J end lost 5 bases, and 13 bases lay between the germline ends.

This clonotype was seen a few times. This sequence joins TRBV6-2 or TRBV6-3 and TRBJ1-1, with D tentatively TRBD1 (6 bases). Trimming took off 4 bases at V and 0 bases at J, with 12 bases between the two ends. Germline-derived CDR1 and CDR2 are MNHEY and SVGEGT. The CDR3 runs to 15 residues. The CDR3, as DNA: TGTGCCAGCAGTTTAGGGGGGTACATGAACACTGAAGCTTTCTTT. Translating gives CASSLGGYMNTEAFF.

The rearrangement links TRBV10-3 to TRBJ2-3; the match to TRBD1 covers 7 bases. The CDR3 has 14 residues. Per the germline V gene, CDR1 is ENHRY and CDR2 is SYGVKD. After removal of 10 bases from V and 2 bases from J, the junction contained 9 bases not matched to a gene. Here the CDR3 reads CATSQGTYTDTQYF. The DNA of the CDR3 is TGTGCCACTTCACAGGGGACATACACAGATACGCAGTATTTT.

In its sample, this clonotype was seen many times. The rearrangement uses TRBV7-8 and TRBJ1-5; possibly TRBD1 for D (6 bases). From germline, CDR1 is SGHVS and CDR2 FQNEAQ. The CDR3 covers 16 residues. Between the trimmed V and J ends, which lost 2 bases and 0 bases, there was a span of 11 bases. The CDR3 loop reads CASSLNRVDSNQPQHF. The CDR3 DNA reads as TGTGCCAGCAGCTTAAACAGGGTCGATAGCAATCAGCCCCAGCATTTT.

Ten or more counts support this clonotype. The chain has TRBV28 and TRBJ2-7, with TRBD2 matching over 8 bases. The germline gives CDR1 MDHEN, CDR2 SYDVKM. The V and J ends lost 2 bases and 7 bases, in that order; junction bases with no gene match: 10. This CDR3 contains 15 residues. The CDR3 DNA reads TGTGCCAGCAGTTTACCCACAATAGCGGGAACGGAGCAGTACTTC. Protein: CASSLPTIAGTEQYF.

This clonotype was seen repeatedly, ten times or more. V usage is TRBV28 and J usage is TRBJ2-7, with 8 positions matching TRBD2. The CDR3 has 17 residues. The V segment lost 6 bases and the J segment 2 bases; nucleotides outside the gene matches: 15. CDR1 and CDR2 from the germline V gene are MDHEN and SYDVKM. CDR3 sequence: CASRRFRRGVGAYEQYF. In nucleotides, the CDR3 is TGTGCCAGCAGACGTTTCCGGCGGGGGGTAGGGGCCTACGAGCAGTACTTC. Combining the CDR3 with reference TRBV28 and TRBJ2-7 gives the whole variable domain DVKVTQSSRYLVKRTGEKVFLECVQDMDHENMFWYRQDPGLGLRLIYFSYDVKMKEKGDIPEGYSVSREKKERFSLILESASTNQTSMYLCASRRFRRGVGAYEQYFGPGTRLTVT.

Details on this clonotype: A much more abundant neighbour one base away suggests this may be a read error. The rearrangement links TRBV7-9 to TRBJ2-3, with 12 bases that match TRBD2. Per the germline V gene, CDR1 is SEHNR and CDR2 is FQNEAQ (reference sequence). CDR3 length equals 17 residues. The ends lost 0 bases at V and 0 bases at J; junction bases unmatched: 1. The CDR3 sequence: CASSLAGTSGSTDTQYF. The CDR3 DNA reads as TGTGCCAGCAGCTTAGCAGGGACTAGCGGGAGCACAGATACGCAGTATTTT.

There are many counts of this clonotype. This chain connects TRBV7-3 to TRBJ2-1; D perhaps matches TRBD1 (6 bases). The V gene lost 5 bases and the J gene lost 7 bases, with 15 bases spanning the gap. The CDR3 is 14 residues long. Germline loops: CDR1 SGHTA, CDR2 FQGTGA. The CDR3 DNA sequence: TGTGCCAGCAGCCCCGACAGGAGAGGGAATGAGCAGTTCTTC. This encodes CASSPDRRGNEQFF. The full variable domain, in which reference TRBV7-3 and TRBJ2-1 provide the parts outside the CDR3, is GAGVSQTPSNKVTEKGKYVELRCDPISGHTALYWYRQSLGQGPEFLIYFQGTGAADDSGLPNDRFFAVRPEGSVSTLKIQRTERGDSAVYLCASSPDRRGNEQFFGPGTRLTVL.